These 16 T cell receptor beta chains came from one sample sequenced in a study of chemoradiotherapy in HPV16-positive cancers. Clones were read by immunoSEQ multiplex PCR, and TCRdb kept only the in-frame ones, dropping some. The table lists 10,000 or so clones, about four fifths of them singletons, with approximately 2.9% in the top ten. The specimen comprised blood, sampled from a patient who underwent chemoradiotherapy. The receptors come from a human donor with HPV-associated anogenital cancer.

The V and J genes are TRBV25-1 and TRBJ2-2, with TRBD1 matching over 11 bases. The CDR3 spans 16 residues. Germline assignment: CDR1 MGHDK and CDR2 SYGVNS. V was pared by 8 bases and J by 3 bases, with 8 bases of the junction left unmatched. For the CDR3, the DNA is TGTGCCAGCGGGGACCGGGACAGGGGGTACACCGGGGAGCTGTTTTTT. Translating it yields CASGDRDRGYTGELFF.

The V gene is TRBV5-8, the J gene TRBJ1-1; 7 bases line up with TRBD1. The V gene end was trimmed by 5 bases and the J gene end by 5 bases; junction bases not matched to a gene: 6. Germline loops: CDR1 SGHTS, CDR2 YDEGEE. This CDR3 has 13 amino acids. The CDR3 nucleotides read TGTGCCAGCAGATTGCCAGGGGGAACTGAAGCTTTCTTT. It translates to CASRLPGGTEAFF.

V gene TRBV7-2 combines with J gene TRBJ1-5; no firm D call. CDR3 length: 13 residues. Germline lookup yields CDR1 SGHTA and CDR2 FQGNSA. Trimming took off 2 bases at V and 6 bases at J, with 8 bases between the two ends. CDR3 DNA sequence: TGTGCCAGCAGCTTAACGCGGGTTCAGCCCCAGCATTTT. Its translation: CASSLTRVQPQHF.

The rearrangement uses TRBV6-1 and TRBJ2-3; 7 nucleotides agree with TRBD1. The V gene end was trimmed by 6 bases and the J gene end by 2 bases; junction bases not matched to a gene: 5. Germline CDR1 and CDR2: MNHNS and SASEGT. CDR3 length: 14 residues. CDR3 nucleotides: TGTGCCAGCAGCTTGGGACAGCCCACAGATACGCAGTATTTT. Translation: CASSLGQPTDTQYF.

CDR3 residues: CASSAQGTNTQYF. The DNA for the CDR3 is TGCGCCAGCAGTGCTCAGGGGACGAATACGCAGTATTTT. V usage is TRBV10-1 and J usage is TRBJ2-3; possible D gene TRBD1, 6 bases. V lost 4 bases and J lost 7, with 12 bases in between. Per the germline V gene, CDR1 is WNHNN and CDR2 is SYGVQD (reference sequence). This CDR3 spans 13 amino acids.

This chain uses TRBV21-1 with TRBJ2-2; TRBD2 reflects the table's D call only, with no check against the DNA. TRBV21-1 is a recognized pseudogene. This CDR3 comprises 20 residues. The DNA of the CDR3 is TGTGCCAGCAGCAAAGGATCATTGACTAGCGGGGGGACGAACACCGGGGAGCTGTTTTTT. This sequence encodes CASSKGSLTSGGTNTGELFF.

The V call is TRBV5-5, the J call TRBJ1-1, with TRBD1 matching over 8 bases. V lost 4 bases to trimming and J lost 2 bases; unmatched junction nucleotides: 19. The V gene's germline CDR1 is SGHKS and CDR2 YYEKEE (reference sequence). The CDR3 is 19 residues long. The CDR3 reads CASSHPDRETFKENTEAFF. The CDR3 DNA follows: TGTGCCAGCAGCCACCCGGACAGGGAGACGTTTAAGGAAAACACTGAAGCTTTCTTT.

This chain joins TRBV7-2 and TRBJ2-3, with 9 nucleotides matching TRBD1. CDR3 length: 14 residues. V lost 5 bases to trimming and J lost 5 bases; unmatched junction nucleotides: 5. Germline-derived CDR1 and CDR2 are SGHTA and FQGNSA. The CDR3 here is CASSRRTGEDTQYF. The CDR3 bases are TGTGCCAGCAGCCGACGGACAGGGGAAGATACGCAGTATTTT.

The gene calls are TRBV28 and TRBJ2-7, with D unclear. The germline V gene has CDR1 MDHEN and CDR2 SYDVKM. The CDR3 loop spans 13 amino acids. Trimming stripped 4 bases from V and 1 base from J, with 8 bases between. The CDR3 spells CASSYSGSYEQYF. As DNA, the CDR3 is TGTGCCAGCAGTTATTCGGGTTCCTACGAGCAGTACTTC.

This chain links TRBV4-2 with TRBJ2-6, with D perhaps TRBD2 (6 bases). The CDR3 contains 17 residues. Germline V lookup: CDR1 LGHNA, CDR2 YNFKEQ. The V end lost 1 base, the J end lost 4 bases, and 14 bases lay between the germline ends. Here the CDR3 reads CASSQVWSGAGANVLTF. Written as DNA, the CDR3 is TGTGCCAGCAGCCAAGTCTGGTCGGGAGCGGGGGCCAACGTCCTGACTTTC.

This clone was seen more than once but under ten times. The gene calls are TRBV7-9 and TRBJ1-6; no clear D gene. The germline CDR1 and CDR2 sequences are SEHNR and FQNEAQ (reference sequence). The CDR3 totals 15 residues. V was shortened by 6 bases and J by 7 bases, with 16 bases between the two germline ends. The DNA of the CDR3 is TGTGCCAGCAGGCGGAAAAGGGAACTCAATTCACCCCTCCACTTT. It codes for CASRRKRELNSPLHF.

The CDR3: CAISESRQTKNIQYF. CDR3 coding DNA: TGTGCCATCAGTGAGTCTCGACAGACCAAAAACATTCAGTACTTC. The chain uses TRBV10-3 and TRBJ2-4, with a tentative D call TRBD1 (5 bases). Trimming removed 0 bases at V and 2 bases at J, with 8 bases between. Germline V CDR1 and CDR2: ENHRY, SYGVKD. This CDR3 has 15 residues.

The chain joins TRBV7-3 to TRBJ2-1, with D possibly called TRBD1 or TRBD2 (6 bases each). The germline V gene encodes CDR1 SGHTA and CDR2 FQGTGA. The V gene lost 0 bases and the J gene lost 12 bases, with 12 bases spanning the gap. The CDR3 runs to 13 residues. The CDR3 region has the DNA TGTGCCAGCAGCTTAACTCCACAGGGAGGGCAGTTCTTC. It yields the protein CASSLTPQGGQFF.

The chain joins TRBV5-6 to TRBJ2-5; TRBD1 matches 9 bases. Germline CDR1 SGHDT, CDR2 YYEEEE. The CDR3 consists of 14 residues. Germline trimming cut 4 bases from V and 5 bases from J; bases unmatched to any gene: 6. DNA for the CDR3: TGTGCCAGCAGCGATCAGACAGGGGGTGAGACCCAGTACTTC. This codes for CASSDQTGGETQYF.

The rearrangement uses TRBV14 and TRBJ1-2, with TRBD1 matching 10 bases. The CDR3 has 16 amino acids. From germline, CDR1 is SGHDN and CDR2 FVKESK. V gave up 4 bases and J gave up 4 bases; unmatched junction bases: 9. CDR3 residues: CASSPVRTGGRYGYTF. As DNA, the CDR3 is TGTGCCAGCAGCCCAGTGAGGACAGGGGGACGCTATGGCTACACCTTC.

The rearrangement uses TRBV7-2 and TRBJ1-5; D perhaps matches TRBD1 (6 bases). Germline CDR1 reads SGHTA; CDR2 reads FQGNSA. The length of the CDR3 is 15 residues. Trimming took 4 bases from V and 9 from J, leaving 19 bases between them. The CDR3 loop is CASSSGRGAPRPQHF. The CDR3 region has the DNA TGTGCCAGCAGCTCAGGACGGGGGGCCCCGCGGCCCCAGCATTTT.